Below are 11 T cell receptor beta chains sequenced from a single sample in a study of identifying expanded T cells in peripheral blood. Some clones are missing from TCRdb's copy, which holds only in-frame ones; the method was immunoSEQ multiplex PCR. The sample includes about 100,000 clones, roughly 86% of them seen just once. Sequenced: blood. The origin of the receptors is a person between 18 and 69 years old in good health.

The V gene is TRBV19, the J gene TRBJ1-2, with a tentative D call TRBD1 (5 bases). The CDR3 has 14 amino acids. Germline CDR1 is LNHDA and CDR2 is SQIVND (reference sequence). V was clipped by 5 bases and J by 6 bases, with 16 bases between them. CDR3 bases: TGTGCCAGTAGTTCGGGGGGTGCAGGCCATGGCTACACCTTC. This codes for CASSSGGAGHGYTF.

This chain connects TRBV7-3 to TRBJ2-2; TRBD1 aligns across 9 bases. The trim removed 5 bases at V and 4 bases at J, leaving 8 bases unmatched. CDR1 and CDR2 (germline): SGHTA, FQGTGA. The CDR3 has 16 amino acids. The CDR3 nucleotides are TGTGCCAGCAGCCCCAGGGGACAGGGTGGCACCGGGGAGCTGTTTTTT. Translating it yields CASSPRGQGGTGELFF.

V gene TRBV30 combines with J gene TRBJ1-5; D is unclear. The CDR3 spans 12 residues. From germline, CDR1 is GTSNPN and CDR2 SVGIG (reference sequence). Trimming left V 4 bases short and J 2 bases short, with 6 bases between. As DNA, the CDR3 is TGTGCCTGGAACCACCGCAATCAGCCCCAGCATTTT. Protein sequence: CAWNHRNQPQHF.

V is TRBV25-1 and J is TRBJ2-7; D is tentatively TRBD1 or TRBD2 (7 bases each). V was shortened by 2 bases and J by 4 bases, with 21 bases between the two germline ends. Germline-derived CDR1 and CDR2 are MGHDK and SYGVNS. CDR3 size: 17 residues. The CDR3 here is CASSEPLGQSGAYEQYF. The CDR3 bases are TGTGCCAGCAGTGAACCTTTGGGACAGAGCGGGGCTTACGAGCAGTACTTC.

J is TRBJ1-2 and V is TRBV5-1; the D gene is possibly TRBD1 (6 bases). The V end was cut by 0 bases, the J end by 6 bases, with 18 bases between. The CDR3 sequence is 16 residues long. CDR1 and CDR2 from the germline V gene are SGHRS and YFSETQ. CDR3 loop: CASSLAVGGGMNGYTF. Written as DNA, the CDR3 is TGCGCCAGCAGCTTGGCCGTCGGGGGCGGCATGAATGGCTACACCTTC. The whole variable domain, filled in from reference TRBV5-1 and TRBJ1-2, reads KAGVTQTPRYLIKTRGQQVTLSCSPISGHRSVSWYQQTPGQGLQFLFEYFSETQRNKGNFPGRFSGRQFSNSRSEMNVSTLELGDSALYLCASSLAVGGGMNGYTFGSGTRLTVV.

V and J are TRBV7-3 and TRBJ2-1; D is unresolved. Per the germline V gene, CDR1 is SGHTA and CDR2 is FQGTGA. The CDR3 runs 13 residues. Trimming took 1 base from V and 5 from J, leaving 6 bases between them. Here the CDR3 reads CASSLKPNNEQFF. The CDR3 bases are TGTGCCAGCAGCTTAAAACCAAACAATGAGCAGTTCTTC. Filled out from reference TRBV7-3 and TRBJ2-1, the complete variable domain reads GAGVSQTPSNKVTEKGKYVELRCDPISGHTALYWYRQSLGQGPEFLIYFQGTGAADDSGLPNDRFFAVRPEGSVSTLKIQRTERGDSAVYLCASSLKPNNEQFFGPGTRLTVL.

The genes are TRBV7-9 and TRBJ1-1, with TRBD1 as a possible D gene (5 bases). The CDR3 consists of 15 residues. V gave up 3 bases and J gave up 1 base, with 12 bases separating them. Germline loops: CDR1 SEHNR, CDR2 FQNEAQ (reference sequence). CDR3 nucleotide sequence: TGTGCCAGCAGCTTGCGGGACCTAGGGAACACTGAAGCTTTCTTT. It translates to CASSLRDLGNTEAFF. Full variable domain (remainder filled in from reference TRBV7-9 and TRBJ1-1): DTGVSQNPRHKITKRGQNVTFRCDPISEHNRLYWYRQTLGQGPEFLTYFQNEAQLEKSRLLSDRFSAERPKGSFSTLEIQRTEQGDSAMYLCASSLRDLGNTEAFFGQGTRLTVV.

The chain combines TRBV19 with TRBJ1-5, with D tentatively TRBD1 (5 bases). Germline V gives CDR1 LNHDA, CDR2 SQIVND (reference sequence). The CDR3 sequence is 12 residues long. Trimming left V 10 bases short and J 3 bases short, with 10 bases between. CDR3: CATGRPNQPQHF. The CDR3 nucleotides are TGTGCCACGGGACGGCCCAATCAGCCCCAGCATTTT.

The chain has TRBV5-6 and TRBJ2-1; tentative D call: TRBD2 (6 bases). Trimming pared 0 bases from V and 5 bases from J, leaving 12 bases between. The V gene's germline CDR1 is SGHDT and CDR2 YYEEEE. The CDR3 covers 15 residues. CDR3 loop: CASSLAVGGHNEQFF. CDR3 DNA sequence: TGTGCCAGCAGCTTGGCCGTCGGGGGACACAATGAGCAGTTCTTC.

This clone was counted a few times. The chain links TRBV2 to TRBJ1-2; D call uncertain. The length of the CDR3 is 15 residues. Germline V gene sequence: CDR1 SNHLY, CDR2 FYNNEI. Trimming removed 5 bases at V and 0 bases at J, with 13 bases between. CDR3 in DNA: TGTGCCAGCAGTTTGGGGAGCGTGTCTAACTATGGCTACACCTTC. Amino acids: CASSLGSVSNYGYTF.

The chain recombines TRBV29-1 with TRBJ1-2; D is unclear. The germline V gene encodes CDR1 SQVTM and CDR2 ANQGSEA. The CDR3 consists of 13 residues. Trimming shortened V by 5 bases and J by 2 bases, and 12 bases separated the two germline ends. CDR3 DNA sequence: TGCAGCGTTCCCAGGCCCGAGAACTATGGCTACACCTTC. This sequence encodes CSVPRPENYGYTF.